This TCR beta chain was obtained from a study of T cell responses to AZD1222 COVID-19 vaccine. Notes on the study in general: Targets within unmutated variant regions were reportedly found for nearly half of spike-specific TCRs. Repertoires were collected only later (after the peak T cell response had occurred).

Worth noting for this clone: Antigen specificity is unknown.

Germline V gives CDR1 LNHDA, CDR2 SQIVND (reference sequence). The CDR3 sequence is 18 residues long. With V trimmed by 4 bases and J by 3 bases, 16 bases remained unmatched. Method: immunoSEQ multiplex PCR; TCRdb's copy keeps in-frame clones and lacks some. The sample includes roughly 140,000 clones, 90% to 95% seen only once; the top ten take roughly 4.7%. The gene calls are TRBV19 and TRBJ2-3, with TRBD2 identical over 7 bases. The sequences come from peripheral blood, collected on day 0 of AZD1222 vaccination. The TCR originated in an adult in good health. The CDR3 spells CASSNRAGWGSGTDTQYF. CDR3 in DNA: TGTGCCAGTAGTAACCGGGCGGGGTGGGGTAGCGGGACAGATACGCAGTATTTT.